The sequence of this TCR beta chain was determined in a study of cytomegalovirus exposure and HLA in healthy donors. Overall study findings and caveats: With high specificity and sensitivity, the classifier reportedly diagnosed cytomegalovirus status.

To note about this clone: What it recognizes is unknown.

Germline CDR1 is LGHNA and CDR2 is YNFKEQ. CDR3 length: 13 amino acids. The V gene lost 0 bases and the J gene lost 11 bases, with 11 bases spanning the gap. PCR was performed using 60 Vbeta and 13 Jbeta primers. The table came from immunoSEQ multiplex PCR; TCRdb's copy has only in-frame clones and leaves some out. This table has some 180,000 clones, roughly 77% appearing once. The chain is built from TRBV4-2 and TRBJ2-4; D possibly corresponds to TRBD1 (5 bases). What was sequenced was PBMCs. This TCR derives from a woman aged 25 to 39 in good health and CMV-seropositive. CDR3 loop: CASSQDLGPLQYF. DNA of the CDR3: TGTGCCAGCAGCCAAGATCTGGGGCCACTTCAGTACTTC.